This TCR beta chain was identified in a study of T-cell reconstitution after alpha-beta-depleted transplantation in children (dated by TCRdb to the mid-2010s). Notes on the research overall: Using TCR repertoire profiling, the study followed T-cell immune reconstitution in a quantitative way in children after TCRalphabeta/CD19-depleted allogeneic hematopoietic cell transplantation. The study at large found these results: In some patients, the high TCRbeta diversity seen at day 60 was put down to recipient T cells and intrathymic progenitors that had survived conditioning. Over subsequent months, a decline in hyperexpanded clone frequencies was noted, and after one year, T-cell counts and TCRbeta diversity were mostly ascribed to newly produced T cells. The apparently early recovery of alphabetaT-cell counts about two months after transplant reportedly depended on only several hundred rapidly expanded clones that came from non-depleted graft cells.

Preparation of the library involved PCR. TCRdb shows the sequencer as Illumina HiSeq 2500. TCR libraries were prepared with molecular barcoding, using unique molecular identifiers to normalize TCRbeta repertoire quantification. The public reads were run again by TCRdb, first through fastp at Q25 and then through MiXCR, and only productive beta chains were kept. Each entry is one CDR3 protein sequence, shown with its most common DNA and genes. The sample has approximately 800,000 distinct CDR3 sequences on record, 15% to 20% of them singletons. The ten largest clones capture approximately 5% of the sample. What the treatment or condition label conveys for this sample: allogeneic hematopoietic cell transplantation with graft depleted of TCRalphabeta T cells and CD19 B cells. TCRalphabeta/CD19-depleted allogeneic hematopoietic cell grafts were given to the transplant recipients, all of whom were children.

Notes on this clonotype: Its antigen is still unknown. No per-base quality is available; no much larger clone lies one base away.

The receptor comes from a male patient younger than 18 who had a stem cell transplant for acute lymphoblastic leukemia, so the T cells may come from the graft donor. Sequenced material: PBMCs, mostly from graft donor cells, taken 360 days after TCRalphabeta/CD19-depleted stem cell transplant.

The CDR3 has the sequence CASSEASDTQYF. The DNA sequence is as follows: TGTGCCAGCAGTGAAGCGTCAGATACGCAGTATTTT. The chain employs TRBV2 and TRBJ2-3; the D gene assignment is ambiguous. Counted from cysteine to phenylalanine, this CDR3 has 12 amino acids. Of the read, only the CDR3 DNA is kept; its 36 bases are in frame from base 1. At the junction V is shortened by 0 bases and J by 4 bases, with 2 bases in between. CDR1 and CDR2, looked up from the germline V gene, are SNHLY and FYNNEI. Here the CDR3 is joined to the reference TRBV2 and TRBJ2-3 genes, and the full variable domain is: EPEVTQTPSHQVTQMGQEVILRCVPISNHLYFYWYRQILGQKVEFLVSFYNNEISEKSEIFDDQFSVERPDGSNFTLKIRSTKLEDSAMYFCASSEASDTQYFGPGTRLTVL.